The clone carrying this TCR beta chain occurred a few times. Looked up from germline, CDR1 is SGHDT and CDR2 is YYEEEE. The CDR3 is 15 residues long. V shed 4 bases and J 7 bases; nucleotides not matched to a gene: 11. This sample was taken from a study of CD8 T cells in Susac syndrome. RNA in amounts of roughly 0.5 to 1 ug was reverse transcribed with random hexamers. An immunoSEQ multiplex PCR amplified TCR beta CDR3 over 54 Vbeta and 13 Jbeta. One entry per CDR3 protein results from TCRdb running MiXCR on the immunoSEQ multiplex PCR reads. Here the sample spans more than 200,000 distinct CDR3 sequences, more than 85% being singletons. The T cells that were sequenced for TCR beta were CD8+ and CD4+ cells from blood. Bulk CD8+ and CD4+ cells came from magnetic negative isolation; CD8+ TEMRA by FACS.

The sequence came from a human donor with multiple sclerosis. This chain connects TRBV5-6 to TRBJ2-7, with TRBD1 matching 10 bases. Sequencing input: CD8+ T cells from PBMCs. Here the CDR3 reads CASSVPGQGSWEQYF. In nucleotides, the CDR3 is TGTGCCAGCAGCGTGCCGGGACAGGGGAGTTGGGAGCAGTACTTC.